The rows below give T cell receptor beta chains drawn from one sample of a study of cytomegalovirus exposure and HLA in healthy donors. Clones were read by immunoSEQ multiplex PCR, and TCRdb kept only the in-frame ones, dropping some. This table has about 160,000 clones, less than 80% appearing once. Sample: PBMCs. The receptors were sampled from a man aged 40-55 years in good health and CMV-seronegative. The CDR3 runs from the conserved cysteine through the conserved F or W. Clone size, where shown, is once, few, many, or a class for clones that have expanded.

CDR3aa	abundance	j_gene	v_gene
CASSHGRTATF	NA	TRBJ1-2	TRBV4-1
CASSLGPTGVYEQYF	NA	TRBJ2-7	TRBV5-8
CASKGLAGGWTDTQYF	NA	TRBJ2-3	TRBV19
CASSLVTDFEQFF	NA	TRBJ2-1	TRBV5-1
CASSEFGTRNGYTF	NA	TRBJ1-2	TRBV6-1
CAISGGLAQETQYF	NA	TRBJ2-5	TRBV10-3
CASSLFYSQGNYGQYF	NA	TRBJ2-7	TRBV5-1
CASSATMSANTGELFF	NA	TRBJ2-2	TRBV7-9
CASSLEQGVSYEQYF	NA	TRBJ2-7	TRBV7-2
CASSPRQGDKFF	NA	TRBJ2-1	TRBV2
CAISESGGELFF	once	TRBJ2-2	TRBV10-3
CASSPPRGGSGSPLHF	NA	TRBJ1-6	TRBV23-1
CAWRRRWGLGNTEAFF	NA	TRBJ1-1	TRBV30
CASSYGGPYNEQFF	NA	TRBJ2-1	TRBV6-5
CSVEGQGARAYEQYF	NA	TRBJ2-7	TRBV29-1
CASSSGQGGETQYF	NA	TRBJ2-5	TRBV7-6
CASSIGSREDGKGYTF	NA	TRBJ1-2	TRBV7-9
CAISASGGQNQPQHF	NA	TRBJ1-5	TRBV10-3
CASSLGASITGELFF	NA	TRBJ2-2	TRBV5-1
CASSTNRGSGGYTF	once	TRBJ1-2	TRBV2
CASSEAGRNTRAFF	NA	TRBJ1-1	TRBV2